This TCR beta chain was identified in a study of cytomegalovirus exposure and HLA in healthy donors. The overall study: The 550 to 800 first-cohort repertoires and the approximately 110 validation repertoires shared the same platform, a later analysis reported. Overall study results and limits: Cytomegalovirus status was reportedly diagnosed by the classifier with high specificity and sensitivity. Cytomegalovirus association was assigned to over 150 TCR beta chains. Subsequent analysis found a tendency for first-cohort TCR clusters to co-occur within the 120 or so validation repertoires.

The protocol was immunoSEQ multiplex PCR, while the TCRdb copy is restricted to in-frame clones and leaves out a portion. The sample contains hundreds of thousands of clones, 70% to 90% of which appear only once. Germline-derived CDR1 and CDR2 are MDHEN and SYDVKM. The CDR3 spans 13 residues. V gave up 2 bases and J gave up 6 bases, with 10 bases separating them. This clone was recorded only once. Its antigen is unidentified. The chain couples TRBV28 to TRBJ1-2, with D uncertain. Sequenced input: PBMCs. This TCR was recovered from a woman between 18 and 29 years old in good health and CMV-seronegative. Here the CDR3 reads CASSLVDPDGYTF. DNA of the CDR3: TGTGCCAGCAGTTTAGTAGATCCTGATGGCTACACCTTC.